This T cell receptor (beta chain) comes out of a study of vaccination and CD4 T cells after COVID-19. Study as a whole: Researchers treated control cultures with a CEFX pool, an HIV-1 Nef pool, or no peptide.

Sequence data for DNA of cultured CD4+ T cells were generated by the Oncomine TCR Beta short-read assay. TCRdb redid the calling of the PCR reads with MiXCR, one entry per CDR3 protein. The sample lists 20,000 to 25,000 distinct CDR3 sequences; less than 40% were seen once. CDR3 length: 12 amino acids. Trimming removed 5 bases from V and 2 bases from J, with 6 bases in between. CDR1 is SGHAT and CDR2 is FQDESV in the germline V gene (reference sequence). As for this clonotype: Its target is unknown.

Regarding time point: late sampling 161 to 241 days after vaccination in three convalescent patients. Described treatment: approximately 10-day PBMC culture with coronavirus spike peptide pools or control peptides (ViraFEST assay). Each well held 2 million to 2.5 million PBMCs in IL-2 (roughly 10 IU/ml) medium with about 10 ug/ml peptide pools. The specimen was CD4+ T cells from blood, cultured in vitro, collected about 7 months after SARS-CoV-2 vaccination. V and J are TRBV11-1 and TRBJ1-1; D is uncertain. The TCR comes from a human donor who had recovered from COVID-19. The CDR3 loop reads CASSPINTEAFF. The DNA for the CDR3 is TGTGCCAGCAGCCCGATCAACACTGAAGCTTTCTTT.